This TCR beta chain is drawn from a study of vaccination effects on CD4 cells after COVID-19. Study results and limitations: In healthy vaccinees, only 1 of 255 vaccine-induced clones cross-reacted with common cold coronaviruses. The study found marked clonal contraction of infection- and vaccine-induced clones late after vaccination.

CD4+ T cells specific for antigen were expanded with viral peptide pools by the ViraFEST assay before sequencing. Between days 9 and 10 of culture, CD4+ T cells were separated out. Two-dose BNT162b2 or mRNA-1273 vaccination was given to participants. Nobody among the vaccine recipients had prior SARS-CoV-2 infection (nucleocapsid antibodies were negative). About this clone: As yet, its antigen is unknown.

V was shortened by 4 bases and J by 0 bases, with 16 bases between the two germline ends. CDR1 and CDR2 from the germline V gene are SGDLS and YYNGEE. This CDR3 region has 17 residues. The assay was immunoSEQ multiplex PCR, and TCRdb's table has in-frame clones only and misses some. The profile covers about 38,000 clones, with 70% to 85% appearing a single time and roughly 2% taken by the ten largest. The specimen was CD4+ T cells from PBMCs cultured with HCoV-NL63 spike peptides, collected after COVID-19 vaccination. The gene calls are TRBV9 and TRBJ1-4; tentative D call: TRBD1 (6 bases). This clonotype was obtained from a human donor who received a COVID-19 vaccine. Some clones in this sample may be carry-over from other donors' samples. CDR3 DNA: TGTGCCAGCAGCCCTTCTCGGGACACTGCAACTAATGAAAAACTGTTTTTT. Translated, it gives CASSPSRDTATNEKLFF.